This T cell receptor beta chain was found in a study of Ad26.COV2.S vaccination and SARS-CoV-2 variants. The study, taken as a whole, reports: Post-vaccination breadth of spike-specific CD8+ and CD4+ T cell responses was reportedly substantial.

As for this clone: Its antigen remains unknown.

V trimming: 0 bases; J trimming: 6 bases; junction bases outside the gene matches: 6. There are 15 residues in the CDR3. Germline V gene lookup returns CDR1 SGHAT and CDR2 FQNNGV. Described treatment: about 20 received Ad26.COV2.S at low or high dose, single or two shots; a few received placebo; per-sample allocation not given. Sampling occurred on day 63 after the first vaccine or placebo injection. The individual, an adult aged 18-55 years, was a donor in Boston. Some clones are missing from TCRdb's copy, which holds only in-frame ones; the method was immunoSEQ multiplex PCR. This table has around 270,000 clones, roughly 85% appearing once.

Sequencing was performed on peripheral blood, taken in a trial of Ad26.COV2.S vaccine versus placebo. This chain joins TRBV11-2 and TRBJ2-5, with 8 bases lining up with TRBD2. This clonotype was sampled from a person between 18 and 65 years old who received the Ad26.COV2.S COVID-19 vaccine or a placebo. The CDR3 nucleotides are TGTGCCAGCAGCTTAGATCTGAGCGGGGGACAGACCCAGTACTTC. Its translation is CASSLDLSGGQTQYF.